This T cell receptor beta chain is from a study of beta chain features in type 1 diabetes. On the study more broadly: Age, gender and cell yields were similar between patients and healthy donors.

In germline, CDR1 is DFQATT, CDR2 SNEGSKA (reference sequence). The CDR3 is 11 amino acids. V was trimmed by 6 bases and J by 7 bases, leaving 10 bases between them. Comment on this clone: Its antigen remains unidentified.

What was sequenced were expressed TCRB transcripts, since all of the isolated RNA had been reverse transcribed. Mean read depth for naive, central memory and regulatory T cell samples was about 3.4 million reads. This table comes from immunoSEQ multiplex PCR, and its TCRdb copy is limited to in-frame clones, with some not included. The repertoire consists of about 900,000 clones, with 17% occurring once and the leading ten covering around 0.02%. Study-wide findings and caveats: Within each of all four CD4+ subsets, Type 1 diabetes patients had TCRB CDR3s that were moderately but significantly shorter. Cells expressing TCR highly could be over-represented by cDNA sequencing.

The chain is built from TRBV20-1 and TRBJ1-5; no clear D. Sequencing was done on a sample of naive CD4+ T cells from blood. The clonotype originates from a woman between 18 and 29 years old in good health. CDR3 nucleotides: TGCAGTGCGTCAAAAGGGCAGCCCCAGCATTTT. It codes for CSASKGQPQHF.